This T cell receptor (beta chain) was sequenced for a study of tumor and adjacent non-tumor tissue in lung cancer. RNA was extracted from bulk tissue without any cell sorting. Details on this clonotype: The junction departs from germline at one end; a sequencing error may be responsible.

Looked up from germline, CDR1 is MNHEY and CDR2 is SVGAGI. The CDR3 runs 13 residues. Three rounds of nested PCR, following a modified ARM-PCR protocol, produced the TCRbeta library. TCRdb processed the multiplex PCR reads anew with MiXCR; each CDR3 protein has one entry. The profile shows around 74,000 distinct CDR3 sequences, roughly 75% of them singletons. Sequenced material: lung tumor tissue. The V gene is TRBV6-5, the J gene TRBJ1-1; D is uncertain. This clonotype was sampled from a woman aged 70-85 years with non-small cell lung cancer. The DNA for the CDR3 is TGTGCCAGCAGTTATGAGGCTGGTCCCAACGCTTCCTTC. It is translated as CASSYEAGPNASF.